This T cell receptor (beta chain) was found in a study of blood T cell repertoires in COVID-19. Study overall: Nucleic acid was either cDNA or gDNA, and it came from T cells, B-cell-depleted T cells, or PBMCs.

This clone was observed once. Original processing methods: Nucleated cell counts were estimated from reference gene primer amplification. Data came from immunoSEQ multiplex PCR; TCRdb stores just in-frame clones and leaves some out. D and trimming were read from the DNA, whereas the V and J calls and clone size are those reported in that table. This sample has 100,000 to 120,000 clones, with approximately 80% found just once. The specimen sequenced was peripheral blood. This sequence was found in an older man with acute or convalescent COVID-19.

Written as DNA, the CDR3 is TGTGCCATCAGTGAGGTAGGGGATCAGCCCCAGCATTTT. Translation gives CAISEVGDQPQHF. The rearrangement uses TRBV10-3 and TRBJ1-5; weak D call: TRBD1 (5 bases). The length of the CDR3 is 13 residues. The ends were cut back, 2 bases at V and 5 bases at J, with 7 bases in the middle. Germline V gives CDR1 ENHRY, CDR2 SYGVKD.